Presented here are 13 T cell receptor beta chains from one specimen sequenced in a study of vaccination and CD4 T cells after COVID-19. The Oncomine TCR Beta short-read assay was applied to DNA of cultured CD4+ T cells. TCRdb analysed the PCR reads with MiXCR anew, one entry per CDR3 protein. The sample carries fewer than 12,000 distinct CDR3 sequences, 64% recorded once. Antigens of these TCRs are unknown. The treatment was: approximately 9-day PBMC culture with coronavirus spike peptide pools or control peptides (ViraFEST assay). Sequencing was done on a sample of CD4+ T cells from blood, cultured in vitro. The source of these receptors is a human donor who had recovered from COVID-19.

The chain has TRBV6-4 and TRBJ1-2, with D hard to call. The CDR3 runs 15 residues. CDR1 is MRHNA, CDR2 SNTAGT, per germline. Trimming cost V 6 bases and J 1 base, with 15 bases left between them. In nucleotides, the CDR3 is TGTGCCAGCAGCGTCCAAGTTGGGAATAACTATGGCTACACCTTC. Amino acids: CASSVQVGNNYGYTF.

This clonotype is termed large. The chain combines TRBV19 with TRBJ2-5; 13 positions match TRBD2. The V segment lost 3 bases and the J segment 2 bases; nucleotides outside the gene matches: 0. The CDR3 sequence is 15 residues long. Germline V lookup: CDR1 LNHDA, CDR2 SQIVND (reference sequence). The CDR3 bases are TGTGCCAGTAGTATGACTAGCGGGGGGCAAGAGACCCAGTACTTC. This encodes CASSMTSGGQETQYF. Looking up the rest from reference TRBV19 and TRBJ2-5 gives the full variable domain: DGGITQSPKYLFRKEGQNVTLSCEQNLNHDAMYWYRQDPGQGLRLIYYSQIVNDFQKGDIAEGYSVSREKKESFPLTVTSAQKNPTAFYLCASSMTSGGQETQYFGPGTRLLVL.

The CDR3 region is CATLNSGQLNQPQHF. The CDR3 DNA sequence: TGTGCCACCCTAAACTCGGGCCAGCTCAATCAGCCCCAGCATTTT. The chain uses TRBV6-1 and TRBJ1-5, with D hard to call. The CDR3 has 15 residues. In germline, CDR1 is MNHNS, CDR2 SASEGT. Trimming shortened V by 10 bases and J by 3 bases, and 19 bases separated the two germline ends.

This chain connects TRBV6-1 to TRBJ1-1; tentative D call: TRBD1 (5 bases). The V end was cut by 6 bases, the J end by 5 bases, with 22 bases between. The germline gives CDR1 MNHNS, CDR2 SASEGT. The CDR3 extends over 16 amino acids. In DNA, the CDR3 is TGTGCCAGCAGCCCACCTCGGGCAGGGAGCAAAACTGAAGCTTTCTTT. Its protein is CASSPPRAGSKTEAFF.

This sequence joins TRBV19 and TRBJ2-2; no firm D call. Trimming took 8 bases from V and 6 from J, leaving 10 bases between them. The CDR3 extends over 12 amino acids. From germline, CDR1 is LNHDA and CDR2 SQIVND (reference sequence). For the CDR3, the DNA is TGTGCCAGTCCTCAATATCCCGGGGAGCTGTTTTTT. This encodes CASPQYPGELFF.

This rearrangement joins TRBV19 to TRBJ1-1; 10 bases are shared with TRBD1. J lost 1 base, V lost 6 bases, and 5 bases had no gene match. CDR3 size: 15 residues. Per germline, CDR1 LNHDA and CDR2 SQIVND (reference sequence). The CDR3 loop is CASSRGDRGNTEAFF. DNA for the CDR3: TGTGCCAGTAGCCGGGGGGACAGGGGGAACACTGAAGCTTTCTTT. Looking up the rest from reference TRBV19 and TRBJ1-1 gives the full variable domain: DGGITQSPKYLFRKEGQNVTLSCEQNLNHDAMYWYRQDPGQGLRLIYYSQIVNDFQKGDIAEGYSVSREKKESFPLTVTSAQKNPTAFYLCASSRGDRGNTEAFFGQGTRLTVV.

CDR3 DNA: TGTGCCAGCAGCTCGGACCGCTACACTGAAGCTTTCTTT. Translated, it gives CASSSDRYTEAFF. The chain employs TRBV7-9 and TRBJ1-1; no clear D gene. This CDR3 has 13 amino acids. V lost 4 bases to trimming and J lost 3 bases, with 9 bases between them. CDR1 and CDR2 from the germline V gene are SEHNR and FQNEAQ (reference sequence).

The gene calls are TRBV5-4 and TRBJ1-1, with 11 nucleotides matching TRBD1. Per germline, CDR1 SGHNT and CDR2 YYREEE (reference sequence). This CDR3 contains 15 residues. V shed 3 bases, J shed 5 bases, and the junction held 6 bases outside the gene matches. This CDR3 reads CASSSEDRGRTEAFF. Written as DNA, the CDR3 is TGTGCCAGCAGCTCAGAGGACAGGGGGCGAACTGAAGCTTTCTTT. Together with reference TRBV5-4 and TRBJ1-1, the CDR3 gives the full variable domain: ETGVTQSPTHLIKTRGQQVTLRCSSQSGHNTVSWYQQALGQGPQFIFQYYREEENGRGNFPPRFSGLQFPNYSSELNVNALELDDSALYLCASSSEDRGRTEAFFGQGTRLTVV.

The chain joins TRBV7-2 to TRBJ2-1; 7 nucleotides agree with TRBD1. This CDR3 spans 14 amino acids. V shed 1 base and J 11 bases; nucleotides not matched to a gene: 8. Germline CDR1 SGHTA, CDR2 FQGNSA. CDR3 in amino acids: CASSLVYKGQQQFF. DNA of the CDR3: TGTGCCAGCAGCTTAGTCTATAAGGGACAGCAGCAGTTCTTC. The full variable domain, completed using reference TRBV7-2 and TRBJ2-1, is GAGVSQSPSNKVTEKGKDVELRCDPISGHTALYWYRQSLGQGLEFLIYFQGNSAPDKSGLPSDRFSAERTGGSVSTLTIQRTQQEDSAVYLCASSLVYKGQQQFFGPGTRLTVL.

The chain couples TRBV11-2 to TRBJ1-1; the D is unclear. Germline V CDR1 and CDR2: SGHAT, FQNNGV. The CDR3 runs to 15 residues. V was pared by 3 bases and J by 0 bases, with 11 bases between. The CDR3 sequence is CASSFGQNMNTEAFF. The CDR3 bases are TGTGCCAGCAGCTTTGGGCAGAACATGAACACTGAAGCTTTCTTT.

A single count supports this clonotype. V is TRBV20-1 and J is TRBJ2-2; possible D gene TRBD2, 5 bases. CDR3 size: 13 residues. V lost 2 bases, J lost 5 bases, and 9 bases lay in between. Germline CDR1 is DFQATT and CDR2 is SNEGSKA (reference sequence). The CDR3 sequence: CSARRDLTGELFF. The CDR3 DNA reads TGCAGTGCTAGACGGGATTTAACCGGGGAGCTGTTTTTT.

Only one count was recorded for this clonotype. This rearrangement joins TRBV24-1 to TRBJ2-1, with a tentative D call TRBD2 (6 bases). The germline V and J ends were trimmed by 3 bases and 7 bases, with 15 bases remaining between them. The CDR3 totals 15 residues. Germline V gives CDR1 KGHDR, CDR2 SFDVKD. The CDR3 DNA is TGTGCCACCAGTGATCCCCGGGAGTCTCGGAATGAGCAGTTCTTC. Amino acid sequence: CATSDPRESRNEQFF.

There are a few counts of this clonotype. This chain links TRBV7-6 with TRBJ2-5; 10 nucleotides line up with TRBD2. The CDR3 is 17 amino acids. The ends lost 3 bases at V and 5 bases at J; junction bases unmatched: 12. Per germline, CDR1 SGHVS and CDR2 FNYEAQ. CDR3 residues: CASSFNRAGGPGETQYF. CDR3 nucleotides: TGTGCCAGCAGCTTCAATCGAGCGGGGGGGCCAGGGGAGACCCAGTACTTC.